The 29 T cell receptor beta chains given below trace back to one sample, sequenced in a study of CD8 T cells in Susac syndrome. RNA, at about 0.45 to 1 ug, was reverse transcribed with random hexamers. Each CDR3 protein is one row after TCRdb ran MiXCR on the immunoSEQ multiplex PCR reads. The table lists about 150,000 distinct CDR3 sequences, just under 97% of them singletons. Input material: CD8+ T cells from PBMCs. The receptors were sampled from a human donor with multiple sclerosis.

The genes are TRBV20-1 and TRBJ2-7; D possibly matches TRBD1 or TRBD2 (5 bases each). Germline V gene data show CDR1 as DFQATT and CDR2 as SNEGSKA (reference sequence). Trimming cost V 8 bases and J 7 bases, with 21 bases left between them. The CDR3 loop spans 13 amino acids. The CDR3: CSSGRRGALEQYF. CDR3 sequence (DNA): TGCAGTTCGGGGAGAAGGGGAGCCTTGGAGCAGTACTTC.

The chain couples TRBV29-1 to TRBJ2-5, with D maybe TRBD2 (7 bases). Germline values: CDR1 SQVTM, CDR2 ANQGSEA. V lost 3 bases and J lost 2, with 13 bases in between. The CDR3 totals 14 residues. The DNA of the CDR3 is TGCAGCGTTGAGGGGGCGGGGGAACAAGAGACCCAGTACTTC. Its protein product is CSVEGAGEQETQYF.

This chain links TRBV5-4 with TRBJ2-3; D is tentatively TRBD1 or TRBD2 (5 bases each). Per germline, CDR1 SGHNT and CDR2 YYREEE (reference sequence). The CDR3 sequence is 17 residues long. V lost 0 bases, J lost 4 bases, and 18 bases lay in between. The DNA for the CDR3 is TGTGCCAGCAGCTTGGGTTGGGACCCGGAAGATGCAGATACGCAGTATTTT. Encoded protein: CASSLGWDPEDADTQYF.

V and J are TRBV9 and TRBJ2-1; TRBD2 matches 10 bases. Germline V gene sequence: CDR1 SGDLS, CDR2 YYNGEE. The CDR3 loop spans 15 amino acids. The V segment lost 3 bases and the J segment 4 bases; nucleotides outside the gene matches: 4. This CDR3 is CASSAGTSDYNEQFF. The CDR3 nucleotides are TGTGCCAGCAGCGCTGGGACTAGCGATTACAATGAGCAGTTCTTC.

This clonotype was observed a single time. The chain joins TRBV4-2 to TRBJ2-3, with 10 bases lining up with TRBD2. Germline lookup yields CDR1 LGHNA and CDR2 YNFKEQ. After removal of 0 bases from V and 7 bases from J, the junction contained 4 bases not matched to a gene. CDR3 length equals 15 residues. The DNA for the CDR3 is TGTGCCAGCAGCCAAGAGAGAGCGGGGGGGAATACGCAGTATTTT. This sequence encodes CASSQERAGGNTQYF.

This chain connects TRBV7-9 to TRBJ2-5, with unresolved D. Germline CDR1 SEHNR, CDR2 FQNEAQ (reference sequence). V was cut by 1 base and J by 3 bases, with 9 bases left in between. The CDR3 totals 14 residues. The CDR3 loop reads CASSLVVGKETQYF. The DNA for the CDR3 is TGTGCCAGCAGCTTAGTGGTCGGTAAAGAGACCCAGTACTTC.

The rearrangement links TRBV29-1 to TRBJ1-2, with 8 bases that match TRBD1. V lost 7 bases and J lost 1; bases outside the gene matches: 8. CDR3 length: 14 residues. Germline loops: CDR1 SQVTM, CDR2 ANQGSEA. CDR3 in amino acids: CSDGQGVYNYGYTF. Here the CDR3 DNA reads TGCAGCGACGGACAGGGCGTCTATAACTATGGCTACACCTTC.

This chain links TRBV3-1 with TRBJ2-5; D is perhaps TRBD1 (5 bases). Germline V gene lookup returns CDR1 LGHDT and CDR2 YNNKEL (reference sequence). The V and J ends lost 5 bases and 3 bases respectively, with 10 bases between them. This CDR3 is built from 13 residues. CDR3 in amino acids: CASSFRQKETQYF. CDR3 nucleotide sequence: TGTGCCAGCAGCTTCAGACAGAAAGAGACCCAGTACTTC.

The rearrangement uses TRBV7-9 and TRBJ2-5; TRBD2 is a possible D gene (5 bases). Deletions cut 5 bases from V and 0 bases from J, with 13 bases between. CDR1 is SEHNR, CDR2 FQNEAQ, per germline (reference sequence). This CDR3 has 15 residues. Written as DNA, the CDR3 is TGTGCCAGCAGCCAACCCGGGAACAACCAAGAGACCCAGTACTTC. Encoded protein: CASSQPGNNQETQYF.

The V call is TRBV10-3, the J call TRBJ2-3; 9 nucleotides match TRBD2. Germline V gene data show CDR1 as ENHRY and CDR2 as SYGVKD. The CDR3 length is 15 residues. V lost 2 bases to trimming and J lost 1 base; unmatched junction nucleotides: 1. In DNA form, the CDR3 reads TGTGCCATCAGTGAGAAGCGGGGGGGCACAGATACGCAGTATTTT. Translation: CAISEKRGGTDTQYF.

The chain is built from TRBV20-1 and TRBJ1-1; D call uncertain. The CDR3 extends over 13 amino acids. V was cut by 4 bases and J by 4 bases, with 13 bases left in between. Germline lookup yields CDR1 DFQATT and CDR2 SNEGSKA (reference sequence). The CDR3 here is CSATQSWGTEAFF. The CDR3 DNA sequence: TGCAGTGCTACTCAGTCCTGGGGCACTGAAGCTTTCTTT.

Notes on this clonotype: The conserved final phenylalanine or tryptophan is absent from the CDR3, which likely points to a read error. The chain links TRBV30 to TRBJ2-7, with D perhaps TRBD1 (5 bases). Deletions cut 0 bases from V and 5 bases from J, with 5 bases between. The CDR3 spans 11 residues. The germline V gene encodes CDR1 GTSNPN and CDR2 SVGIG (reference sequence). CDR3 amino acids: CAWSVGDEQYL. CDR3 bases: TGTGCCTGGAGTGTAGGGGACGAGCAGTACCTC.

J is TRBJ2-5 and V is TRBV3-1, with D maybe TRBD2 (6 bases). CDR1 and CDR2 from the germline V gene are LGHDT and YNNKEL (reference sequence). The CDR3 loop spans 14 amino acids. V lost 0 bases and J lost 4, with 9 bases in between. The CDR3 nucleotides read TGTGCCAGCAGCCAAGAGATCGGGAGAGAGACCCAGTACTTC. This translates into CASSQEIGRETQYF.

The chain has TRBV27 and TRBJ1-2; D gene ambiguous. The V end lost 8 bases, the J end lost 0 bases, and 10 bases lay between the germline ends. The CDR3 consists of 13 residues. From germline, CDR1 is MNHEY and CDR2 SMNVEV (reference sequence). The CDR3 DNA sequence: TGTGCCAGCGGCGGGGAATCTAACTATGGCTACACCTTC. It yields the protein CASGGESNYGYTF.

This chain connects TRBV13 to TRBJ1-1; 11 nucleotides agree with TRBD1. The V gene's germline CDR1 is PRHDT and CDR2 FYEKMQ (reference sequence). This CDR3 region has 15 residues. Trimming at V came to 0 bases and at J to 7 bases, leaving 4 bases not matched to a gene. In DNA, the CDR3 is TGTGCCAGCAGCTTAGGCCCGGGACAGGGGGGTGAAGCTTTCTTT. Translation gives CASSLGPGQGGEAFF.

This sequence joins TRBV3-1 and TRBJ2-4; the D call may be TRBD1 or TRBD2 (6 bases each). Deletions cut 6 bases from V and 6 bases from J, with 15 bases between. CDR1 LGHDT and CDR2 YNNKEL come from the germline V gene (reference sequence). This CDR3 has 14 residues. CDR3 sequence: CASRGGTYGNIQYF. CDR3 bases: TGTGCCAGCAGAGGGGGGACATATGGAAACATTCAGTACTTC.

J is TRBJ1-6 and V is TRBV19; D gene uncertain. V was shortened by 7 bases and J by 7 bases, with 8 bases between the two germline ends. Germline V gene sequence: CDR1 LNHDA, CDR2 SQIVND (reference sequence). The CDR3 consists of 12 residues. CDR3 DNA sequence: TGTGCCAGTAAGAGCGGGAATTCACCCCTCCACTTT. This encodes CASKSGNSPLHF.

This clonotype was recorded once. The V call is TRBV7-9, the J call TRBJ1-1; maybe TRBD1 (6 bases). The ends were cut back, 1 base at V and 1 base at J, with 10 bases in the middle. Germline V gene sequence: CDR1 SEHNR, CDR2 FQNEAQ (reference sequence). This CDR3 has 15 amino acids. CDR3 sequence (DNA): TGTGCCAGCAGCTTAGTAGCAGGGGAGAACACTGAAGCTTTCTTT. Translating it yields CASSLVAGENTEAFF.

The V call is TRBV6-5, the J call TRBJ1-1; D unclear. Germline lookup yields CDR1 MNHEY and CDR2 SVGAGI. This CDR3 comprises 14 residues. The germline V and J ends were trimmed by 2 bases and 0 bases, with 7 bases remaining between them. CDR3 amino acids: CASSYRGLNTEAFF. The CDR3 nucleotides read TGTGCCAGCAGTTACAGAGGCTTGAACACTGAAGCTTTCTTT.

The rearrangement uses TRBV7-9 and TRBJ1-1, with 7 bases matching TRBD1. J gave up 5 bases and V 5 bases, and 5 bases lay outside the gene matches. Germline CDR1 is SEHNR and CDR2 is FQNEAQ (reference sequence). The CDR3 has 13 residues. This CDR3 reads CASSPTGETEAFF. CDR3 DNA sequence: TGTGCCAGCAGCCCCACAGGGGAGACTGAAGCTTTCTTT.

J is TRBJ1-1 and V is TRBV30; maybe TRBD1 (5 bases). V dropped 3 bases and J dropped 3 bases, with 5 bases sitting between them. The CDR3 totals 11 residues. Germline-derived CDR1 and CDR2 are GTSNPN and SVGIG (reference sequence). This chain's CDR3 is CAWRGDTEAFF. CDR3 coding DNA: TGTGCCTGGAGAGGGGACACTGAAGCTTTCTTT.

The chain joins TRBV4-1 to TRBJ1-2, with a tentative D call TRBD1 (6 bases). Trimming shortened V by 4 bases and J by 6 bases, and 12 bases separated the two germline ends. The CDR3 is 13 amino acids. The germline CDR1 and CDR2 sequences are MGHRA and YSYEKL. CDR3 residues: CASSLWGADGYTF. The DNA of the CDR3 is TGCGCCAGCAGCCTATGGGGGGCTGATGGCTACACCTTC.

The chain combines TRBV29-1 with TRBJ2-2; 10 positions match TRBD1. The V and J ends lost 7 bases and 5 bases, in that order; junction bases with no gene match: 7. Germline assignment: CDR1 SQVTM and CDR2 ANQGSEA. The CDR3 extends over 14 amino acids. The CDR3 nucleotides read TGCAGCGCTGGGGGACAGGGGATAACCGGGGAGCTGTTTTTT. This translates into CSAGGQGITGELFF.

V is TRBV29-1 and J is TRBJ2-2; the D gene is possibly TRBD2 (6 bases). CDR1 and CDR2 (germline): SQVTM, ANQGSEA. Between the trimmed V and J ends, which lost 4 bases and 7 bases, there was a span of 16 bases. The length of the CDR3 is 14 residues. CDR3 in amino acids: CSVASRRGVGELFF. The CDR3 bases are TGCAGCGTTGCCTCCAGGAGGGGAGTCGGGGAGCTGTTTTTT.

This chain uses TRBV29-1 with TRBJ1-4; D gene ambiguous. This CDR3 is built from 15 residues. Germline CDR1 SQVTM, CDR2 ANQGSEA. V was shortened by 0 bases and J by 3 bases, with 11 bases between the two germline ends. The CDR3: CSVEDWEGANEKLFF. The CDR3 DNA sequence: TGCAGCGTTGAAGATTGGGAGGGAGCTAATGAAAAACTGTTTTTT. Looking up the rest from reference TRBV29-1 and TRBJ1-4 gives the full variable domain: SAVISQKPSRDICQRGTSLTIQCQVDSQVTMMFWYRQQPGQSLTLIATANQGSEATYESGFVIDKFPISRPNLTFSTLTVSNMSPEDSSIYLCSVEDWEGANEKLFFGSGTQLSVL.

This clonotype was counted once. This rearrangement joins TRBV6-2 or TRBV6-3 to TRBJ2-7, with D unclear. The CDR3 has 13 residues. Germline assignment: CDR1 MNHEY and CDR2 SVGEGT. Trimming removed 5 bases from V and 1 base from J, with 9 bases in between. CDR3: CASSRSRSYEQYV. The CDR3 DNA sequence: TGTGCCAGCAGTCGGTCGAGGTCCTACGAGCAGTACGTC.

V and J are TRBV4-1 and TRBJ2-7; 7 bases are shared with TRBD1. V gave up 4 bases and J gave up 5 bases; unmatched junction bases: 8. The CDR3 runs to 14 residues. Per germline, CDR1 MGHRA and CDR2 YSYEKL. This CDR3 reads CASSPDTGVNEQYV. CDR3 DNA: TGCGCCAGCAGCCCAGACACAGGGGTGAACGAGCAGTACGTC.

This chain connects TRBV29-1 to TRBJ2-5; D not certain. The CDR3 is 14 amino acids. V lost 2 bases and J 1 base, leaving 11 bases between the germline ends. CDR1 and CDR2 from the germline V gene are SQVTM and ANQGSEA. Here the CDR3 DNA reads TGCAGCGTTGAACTGGGCAACCTCCAAGAGACCCAGTACTTC. Translation: CSVELGNLQETQYF.

The chain carries TRBV15 and TRBJ2-5, with unresolved D. The V end was cut by 1 base, the J end by 5 bases, with 11 bases between. CDR3 size: 14 residues. Germline CDR1 reads LNHNV; CDR2 reads YYDKDF (reference sequence). CDR3 residues: CATSRVPGRETQYF. The DNA for the CDR3 is TGTGCCACCAGCAGAGTCCCCGGGCGGGAGACCCAGTACTTC.